This T cell receptor (beta chain) originates from a study of blood T cell repertoires in COVID-19 (TCRdb year 2020). Looking at the study overall: Recovered participants in ImmuneRACE Cohort 3 were defined by two consecutive negative NP/OP PCR tests, clearance by a healthcare professional, or resolution of symptoms. Samples came from the ongoing ImmuneRACE study (first 160 participants) plus 1,254 subjects from 6 global collaborators. HLA class I and class II types, where available, came from metadata supplied by the sample provider rather than from assay-based typing. The prospective study material was composed of cDNA or gDNA derived from T cells, B-cell-depleted T cells, or PBMCs. Samples from collaborators originated in the United States, Italy and Spain and spanned both the acute and convalescent phases of COVID-19. Nearly every sample came with metadata listing a de-identified subject ID, COVID-19 status, age in years and sex. A freely available public database, intended as a resource for researchers studying the immune response to SARS-CoV-2, is where the repertoires were released. Subjects who had been exposed to COVID-19, were actively infected with it, or had recovered from it provided the deeply sampled blood TCRbeta repertoires that made up the dataset. The investigation overall reported the following: The amount of clinical and demographic metadata varied by source and participant and was provided uncurated.

Via the germline V gene, CDR1 is MGHRA and CDR2 YSYEKL. The germline V end is reduced by 4 bases and the J end by 3 bases; junction bases left unmatched: 10. The CDR3 has 16 amino acids, counting the end cysteine and phenylalanine. This entry keeps only the CDR3 DNA: 48 bases, framed from base 1. In the prospective study, participants were about 18 to 95 years old, resided in 25 or so geographic areas of the United States, and were enrolled through a virtual design. In the prospective study, cohorts were assigned on the basis of participant-reported clinical history obtained from a screening survey and a study questionnaire. Each participant in the prospective study had whole blood, serum and a nasopharyngeal or oropharyngeal swab collected by mobile phlebotomists. Prospective study participants could optionally give additional blood draws and questionnaires over an approximately two-month period. Before DNA extraction, blood samples from the prospective study were shipped at room temperature or frozen.

This clone has a single count. The antigen it binds to is not known. The sample holds no much larger clone one base away, and base qualities are not on file. TCRbeta CDR3 regions were amplified from genomic DNA by means of the immunoSEQ Assay, a bias-controlled multiplex PCR. The original methods were these. The number of nucleated cells in each sample was estimated from the amplification of reference gene primers within the assay. To quantify the absolute abundance of each unique TCRbeta CDR3 rearrangement, sequence reads were collapsed and filtered. For each sample, productive Simpson clonality was calculated as the square root of Simpson's diversity index over productive rearrangements. Imported from immuneACCESS, the table was reduced by TCRdb to in-frame sequences with V and J called. These copies leave out some clones; in studies compared against another copy, an unresolved V gene accounts for under half, and the cause of the remainder is not known. V, J and clone size derive from that table, while D and trimming were established from the DNA sequence. The sample data list fewer than 200,000 clones, and about 86% of these were observed just once. Jointly, the top ten make up around 23% of the sample.

The chain is encoded by TRBV4-1 joined to TRBJ2-7; 9 junctional bases match TRBD1. The source is a woman aged 40 to 50 in a cohort exposed to, infected with or recovered from COVID-19 (not recorded which). Sequencing used PBMCs or T cells enriched from blood (not recorded which). The nucleotide sequence is TGCGCCAGCAGCCTCCAAACAGGGGGCGTCCTCTACGAGCAGTACTTC. This translates into CASSLQTGGVLYEQYF.